Reported below is one TCR beta chain. This clone registers as large (0.1 to 1%) within its sample. The antigen this receptor binds is unknown. No base quality values were provided; no much bigger clone lies one nucleotide off. The same CDR3 arises from other DNA sequences in this sample as well. To isolate intraepithelial and lamina propria lymphocytes from graft specimens, dithiothreitol, EDTA incubations and collagenase D digestion were used. Serial intestinal graft biopsy specimens collected up to 600 days after transplant underwent bulk TCR-beta sequencing. Counted from cysteine to phenylalanine, this CDR3 has 12 amino acids. The read is trimmed to its CDR3 DNA, 36 bases read in frame from base 1. The V end loses 2 bases and the J end loses 6 bases, and a stretch of 5 bases separates them. The germline V gene gives CDR1 as MNHEY and CDR2 as SVGAGI. The source of the sample is a study of graft-versus-host responses after intestinal transplantation (dated by TCRdb to the early 2020s). Turning to the overall study: Multivisceral, liver-intestinal, or isolated intestinal transplants were received by the recipients. Donor T cell macrochimerism was defined as a peak of at least 4% donor T cells among recipient peripheral blood mononuclear cells. A cohort of 20 to 25 intestinal transplant recipients, including one retransplant, was enrolled, and 3 patients lacking pretransplant specimens were excluded. Bulk TCR-beta CDR3 sequencing was used to track graft-versus-host and host-versus-graft alloreactive T cell clones in the graft, circulation and bone marrow after intestinal transplantation. Instead of going to the commercial service, samples from a few later patients were sequenced in-house on an Illumina MiSeq and processed with MiXCR. Every recipient was given anti-thymocyte globulin induction, followed by roughly 3 years of maintenance tacrolimus and steroids. Alloreactive clones were identified by sequencing pre-transplant mixed lymphocyte reaction products and comparing them with unstimulated pre-transplant donor and recipient T cells.

Library preparation employed the immunoSEQ multiplex PCR assay. Adaptive Biotechnologies carried out high-throughput TCR-beta CDR3 sequencing of genomic DNA for most patients. Concerning the study's data processing: Adaptive's ImmunoSEQ software supplied the TCR sequencing data for around 19 patients, while MiXCR and VDJtools were used to process a few other patients. CDR3 nucleotide sequences shared between donor and recipient were removed because their origin could not be assigned. To count as alloreactive, a clone needed at least 2-fold expansion over unstimulated cells and a minimum CFSE-low frequency of 0.002% (template counts) or 0.001% (read counts). Clones were considered mappable if detected in sequenced pre-transplant spleen, lymph node, or MLR CFSE-low populations of the donor or recipient. Cumulative frequency of alloreactive clones was calculated as a percentage of all sequences weighted by copy number. Sourced from immuneACCESS, this table was stored by TCRdb with only in-frame sequences that have V and J called. A share of the clones is absent; for the studies checked, an unresolved V gene accounts for under half, and the remainder has no known explanation. The V and J calls and clone size are taken from that table; D and trimming were inferred from the DNA. This sample has some 12,000 clones in its table, and about 80% of those were observed once. The ten largest clones capture roughly 10% of the sample.

General findings and caveats noted by the study authors: In patients with donor T cell macrochimerism, the allografts had high GvH to HvG T cell clonal ratios. GvH clones turned up in recipient bone marrow, with some appearing earlier in ileal mucosa or blood, a pattern consistent with an intestinal mucosal origin. Early after transplant, declines in HvG clones were associated with peak levels of circulating GvH clones. The relatively low number and heterogeneity of intestinal transplant patients limited the conclusions.

The starting material was ileum tissue, obtained 23 days after intestinal transplant. This sequence was found in a human patient who received an intestinal transplant, so some T cells may come from the graft donor. The chain is made from TRBV6-5 and TRBJ2-1; 5 matching bases give a weak D call of TRBD2. This receptor has the CDR3 CASSYRGNEQFF. The nucleotide sequence is given as TGTGCCAGCAGTTACCGGGGCAATGAGCAGTTCTTC.